Each of the 26 T cell receptor beta chains below was sequenced from the same sample in a study of T cell responses to AZD1222 COVID-19 vaccine (dated by TCRdb to 2020 to 2023). Reading the label with the study, this specimen's time point is: baseline before first vaccination. The library was made by the immunoSEQ multiplex PCR assay. The clones in this table, taken by TCRdb from immuneACCESS, are in-frame only. Not every clone is retained; where verified, under half of the shortfall comes from an unresolved V gene, and the cause of the rest is unknown. The table for this sample lists roughly 75,000 clones; roughly 84% of them were counted only once. The ten largest clonotypes hold roughly 9.8% of the sample. The starting material was peripheral blood, obtained on day 0 of AZD1222 vaccination. The source of these receptors is an adult in good health.

The chain combines TRBV5-1 with TRBJ1-5, with 7 bases lining up with TRBD1. The germline CDR1 and CDR2 sequences are SGHRS and YFSETQ. The V gene end was trimmed by 0 bases and the J gene end by 6 bases; junction bases not matched to a gene: 3. CDR3 size: 14 residues. In DNA form, the CDR3 reads TGCGCCAGCAGCTTGGACAGGGGCGCTCAGCCCCAGCATTTT. Translated, it gives CASSLDRGAQPQHF.

This clone was observed a few times. The chain uses TRBV10-1 and TRBJ2-3, with TRBD2 matching over 8 bases. V shed 1 base, J shed 5 bases, and the junction held 8 bases outside the gene matches. Germline V gene sequence: CDR1 WNHNN, CDR2 SYGVQD (reference sequence). The CDR3 runs to 16 residues. DNA of the CDR3: TGCGCCAGCAGTGAGTTACCGGGGGGGCCCGTAGATACGCAGTATTTT. Translating gives CASSELPGGPVDTQYF.

The V call is TRBV7-9, the J call TRBJ1-5; 7 bases map to TRBD1. With V trimmed by 5 bases and J by 0 bases, 4 bases remained unmatched. The CDR3 consists of 15 residues. Germline values: CDR1 SEHNR, CDR2 FQNEAQ (reference sequence). This CDR3 is CASSQGQYSNQPQHF. The CDR3 DNA reads as TGTGCCAGCAGCCAGGGACAGTATAGCAATCAGCCCCAGCATTTT.

This clone was counted between two and nine times. This sample also contains other DNA sequences that code for the same CDR3. V and J are TRBV6-2 or TRBV6-3 and TRBJ2-3; TRBD2 agrees at 10 bases. With V trimmed by 2 bases and J by 2 bases, 1 base remained unmatched. The CDR3 extends over 15 amino acids. Germline CDR1 reads MNHEY; CDR2 reads SVGEGT. This CDR3 reads CASSYSGGATDTQYF. CDR3 sequence (DNA): TGTGCCAGCAGTTACAGCGGGGGGGCCACAGATACGCAGTATTTT.

The rearrangement joins TRBV7-2 to TRBJ1-2; D perhaps matches TRBD1 (5 bases). Trimming removed 5 bases at V and 1 base at J, with 8 bases between. There are 13 residues in the CDR3. CDR1 SGHTA and CDR2 FQGNSA come from the germline V gene. CDR3 region: CASSLGHNYGYTF. The CDR3 coding sequence is TGTGCCAGCAGCCTCGGACATAACTATGGCTACACCTTC.

In this sample, this clone turned up once. This chain links TRBV7-8 with TRBJ1-2, with D unclear. From germline, CDR1 is SGHVS and CDR2 FQNEAQ. CDR3 length: 14 residues. Trimming stripped 1 base from V and 8 bases from J, with 14 bases between. CDR3 coding DNA: TGTGCCAGCAGCTTAGTTTCCAGTGGAGGGGGCTACACCTTC. Its protein is CASSLVSSGGGYTF.

In its sample, this clone was seen a few times. The V call is TRBV6-5, the J call TRBJ1-6, with D possibly being TRBD1 (6 bases). Germline lookup yields CDR1 MNHEY and CDR2 SVGAGI. The CDR3 totals 14 residues. V dropped 6 bases and J dropped 4 bases, with 10 bases sitting between them. Here the CDR3 DNA reads TGTGCCAGCAGCGGTCAGGGGTATAATTCACCCCTCCACTTT. Translation gives CASSGQGYNSPLHF.

The chain links TRBV6-5 to TRBJ1-1, with unresolved D. Trimming took 2 bases from V and 2 from J, leaving 12 bases between them. CDR1 and CDR2 (germline): MNHEY, SVGAGI. The length of the CDR3 is 15 residues. The CDR3 region is CASSYGSRINTEAFF. CDR3 nucleotide sequence: TGTGCCAGCAGTTACGGGAGCAGGATCAACACTGAAGCTTTCTTT.

The chain links TRBV28 to TRBJ1-1; the D is unclear. Germline-derived CDR1 and CDR2 are MDHEN and SYDVKM. V lost 3 bases, J lost 0 bases, and 11 bases lay in between. The CDR3 is 15 residues long. The CDR3 loop reads CASSFPGLMNTEAFF. In nucleotides, the CDR3 is TGTGCCAGCAGTTTCCCGGGCCTCATGAACACTGAAGCTTTCTTT.

This clone has at least ten counts. The chain is built from TRBV2 and TRBJ2-7; D uncertain. The V end was cut by 3 bases, the J end by 5 bases, with 11 bases between. Germline V CDR1 and CDR2: SNHLY, FYNNEI. The CDR3 contains 13 residues. The CDR3 nucleotides are TGTGCCAGCAGTGACAGGCCCTCTAACGAGCAGTACTTC. Protein product: CASSDRPSNEQYF.

The chain is built from TRBV2 and TRBJ2-3; 13 nucleotides agree with TRBD2. CDR3 length: 15 amino acids. Per the germline V gene, CDR1 is SNHLY and CDR2 is FYNNEI. J was trimmed by 5 bases and V by 4 bases; bases with no gene match: 3. This chain's CDR3 is CASSAGLAGIDTQYF. The CDR3, as DNA: TGTGCCAGCAGTGCGGGACTAGCGGGGATAGATACGCAGTATTTT.

This clone appeared a single time. The V gene is TRBV29-1, the J gene TRBJ1-1; TRBD1 might be the D (6 bases). Germline loops: CDR1 SQVTM, CDR2 ANQGSEA. This CDR3 is 12 amino acids long. Trimming shortened V by 4 bases and J by 5 bases, and 11 bases separated the two germline ends. The CDR3 is CSVGSGETEAFF. The CDR3 DNA follows: TGCAGCGTTGGATCAGGGGAGACTGAAGCTTTCTTT.

The V gene is TRBV12-3 or TRBV12-4, the J gene TRBJ2-1, with 8 bases that match TRBD2. The CDR3 has 12 residues. V trimming: 10 bases; J trimming: 4 bases; junction bases outside the gene matches: 3. CDR3 DNA sequence: TGTGCCACCGGGGGGGGGTACAATGAGCAGTTCTTC. This sequence encodes CATGGGYNEQFF.

This chain connects TRBV11-2 to TRBJ1-5, with D unresolved. The germline V gene encodes CDR1 SGHAT and CDR2 FQNNGV. The V end was cut by 1 base, the J end by 1 base, with 8 bases between. The CDR3 length is 15 residues. CDR3 in DNA: TGTGCCAGCAGCTTAGCGGGCGCGAGCAATCAGCCCCAGCATTTT. Its protein product is CASSLAGASNQPQHF.

This clone was seen more than once but under ten times. The chain has TRBV4-2 and TRBJ2-3; TRBD2 matches 8 bases. The V segment lost 4 bases and the J segment 8 bases; nucleotides outside the gene matches: 2. The CDR3 covers 12 residues. Germline CDR1 LGHNA, CDR2 YNFKEQ. The CDR3 DNA reads TGTGCCAGCAGCCGGGCGGGGGGTACGCAGTATTTT. It is translated as CASSRAGGTQYF.

The chain links TRBV5-1 to TRBJ1-1, with D perhaps matching TRBD1 (6 bases). The ends were cut back, 4 bases at V and 6 bases at J, with 19 bases in the middle. Germline CDR1 reads SGHRS; CDR2 reads YFSETQ. This CDR3 spans 15 amino acids. As DNA, the CDR3 is TGCGCCAGCAGCCCTTACGGGGGGCTGGGGGCTGAAGCTTTCTTT. Residues: CASSPYGGLGAEAFF.

The V and J genes are TRBV6-5 and TRBJ2-7, with D unclear. The CDR3 runs 16 residues. Between the trimmed V and J ends, which lost 0 bases and 3 bases, there was a span of 15 bases. CDR1 is MNHEY and CDR2 is SVGAGI in the germline V gene. CDR3 DNA sequence: TGTGCCAGCAGTTACTCCCCGGAGACACTAAACTACGAGCAGTACTTC. Encoded protein: CASSYSPETLNYEQYF.

The J gene is TRBJ1-4, the V gene TRBV6-1, with TRBD1 matching over 10 bases. V was pared by 2 bases and J by 7 bases, with 4 bases of the junction left unmatched. The germline gives CDR1 MNHNS, CDR2 SASEGT. This CDR3 has 15 residues. The CDR3, as DNA: TGTGCCAGCAGTGAAATCGGGACAGGGGTTGAAAAACTGTTTTTT. Translated: CASSEIGTGVEKLFF.

The genes are TRBV4-1 and TRBJ1-3; 8 bases fit TRBD1. This CDR3 is built from 11 residues. With V trimmed by 4 bases and J by 15 bases, 5 bases remained unmatched. Germline assignment: CDR1 MGHRA and CDR2 YSYEKL. As DNA, the CDR3 is TGCGCCAGCAGCCGCGGACAGGGAACATATTTT. Residues: CASSRGQGTYF.

CDR3 loop: CASSQGQGGTQYF. In nucleotides, the CDR3 is TGTGCCAGCAGCCAAGGACAGGGAGGGACCCAGTACTTC. The V call is TRBV3-1 (or the pseudogene TRBV3-2), the J call TRBJ2-5; TRBD1 might be the D (7 bases). The V gene lost 1 base and the J gene lost 7 bases, with 10 bases spanning the gap. Germline V lookup: CDR1 LGHDT, CDR2 YNNKEL (reference sequence). The CDR3 contains 13 residues.

The CDR3 protein is CASKGTGGGYTF. The CDR3 DNA reads TGTGCCAGCAAGGGTACGGGCGGGGGCTACACCTTC. The rearrangement joins TRBV27 to TRBJ1-2; no clear D. The V gene lost 7 bases and the J gene lost 8 bases, with 14 bases spanning the gap. Germline CDR1 is MNHEY and CDR2 is SMNVEV (reference sequence). This CDR3 is built from 12 residues.

The table lists this clone with a count of one. V and J are TRBV4-3 and TRBJ2-3; 8 positions agree with TRBD2. Per germline, CDR1 LGHNA and CDR2 YSLEER. V was pared by 4 bases and J by 0 bases, with 9 bases of the junction left unmatched. This CDR3 has 17 amino acids. The CDR3 loop is CASSLSGGQSSTDTQYF. CDR3 nucleotide sequence: TGCGCCAGCAGCCTCAGCGGGGGCCAATCTAGCACAGATACGCAGTATTTT.

J is TRBJ2-3 and V is TRBV4-1; D is uncertain. V lost 0 bases to trimming and J lost 10 bases, with 5 bases between them. The V gene's germline CDR1 is MGHRA and CDR2 YSYEKL. This CDR3 comprises 11 residues. CDR3 residues: CASSQDRAQYF. CDR3 DNA sequence: TGCGCCAGCAGCCAAGATAGGGCGCAGTATTTT.

The CDR3 bases are TGTGCCAGCAGCCCCGGGGTGAGGTACACCTTC. Translated, it gives CASSPGVRYTF. The V call is TRBV12-3 or TRBV12-4, the J call TRBJ1-2; D remains ambiguous. The CDR3 length is 11 residues. V lost 6 bases, J lost 11 bases, and 13 bases lay in between.

This chain connects TRBV6-5 to TRBJ2-1, with a weak D call TRBD1 (6 bases). Germline V gene sequence: CDR1 MNHEY, CDR2 SVGAGI. V was shortened by 6 bases and J by 7 bases, with 19 bases between the two germline ends. The CDR3 totals 15 residues. CDR3 sequence reads: CASSLGGGWENEQFF. The CDR3 nucleotides are TGTGCCAGCAGCCTTGGTGGGGGCTGGGAGAATGAGCAGTTCTTC.

This chain uses TRBV5-5 with TRBJ1-4, with 7 nucleotides matching TRBD1. CDR3 length: 15 amino acids. CDR1 SGHKS and CDR2 YYEKEE come from the germline V gene (reference sequence). Trimming took 4 bases from V and 2 from J; bases not matched to a gene: 5. The CDR3 loop is CASSGTGDTNEKLFF. The CDR3 DNA sequence: TGTGCCAGCAGCGGTACAGGGGACACTAATGAAAAACTGTTTTTT. Full variable domain (remainder filled in from reference TRBV5-5 and TRBJ1-4): DAGVTQSPTHLIKTRGQQVTLRCSPISGHKSVSWYQQVLGQGPQFIFQYYEKEERGRGNFPDRFSARQFPNYSSELNVNALLLGDSALYLCASSGTGDTNEKLFFGSGTQLSVL.